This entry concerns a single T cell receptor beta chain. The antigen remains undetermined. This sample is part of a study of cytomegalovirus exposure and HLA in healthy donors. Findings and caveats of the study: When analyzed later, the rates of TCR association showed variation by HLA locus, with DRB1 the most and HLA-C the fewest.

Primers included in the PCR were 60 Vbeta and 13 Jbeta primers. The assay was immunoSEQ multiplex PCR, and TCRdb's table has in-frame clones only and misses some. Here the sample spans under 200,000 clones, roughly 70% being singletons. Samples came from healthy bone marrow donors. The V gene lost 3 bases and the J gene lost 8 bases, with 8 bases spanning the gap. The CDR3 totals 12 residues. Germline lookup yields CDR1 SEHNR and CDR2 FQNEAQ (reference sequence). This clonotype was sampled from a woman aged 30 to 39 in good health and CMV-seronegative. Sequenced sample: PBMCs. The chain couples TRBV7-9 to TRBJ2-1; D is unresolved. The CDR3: CASSLAVDEQFF. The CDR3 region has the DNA TGTGCCAGCAGCTTGGCCGTCGATGAGCAGTTCTTC.